This T cell receptor (beta chain) was profiled in a study of cytomegalovirus exposure and HLA in healthy donors. Findings and caveats of the study: Sequencing artifact likely explains a cluster of highly shared sequence variants.

Use of 60 Vbeta and 13 Jbeta primers characterized the PCR. Clones were read by immunoSEQ multiplex PCR, and TCRdb kept only the in-frame ones, dropping some. Across approximately 110,000 clones, the top ten clones capture 1% of the sample. Germline lookup yields CDR1 MNHEY and CDR2 SVGAGI. V trimming: 0 bases; J trimming: 5 bases; junction bases outside the gene matches: 8. This CDR3 is 16 amino acids long. Note on this clone: No antigen is known for it.

This chain connects TRBV6-5 to TRBJ1-1; 8 bases line up with TRBD1. The material sequenced was PBMCs. This clonotype was sampled from a man aged 18 to 35 in good health and CMV-seronegative. Here the CDR3 reads CASSYSTGEWGTEAFF. The CDR3 nucleotides read TGTGCCAGCAGTTACTCGACAGGGGAGTGGGGGACTGAAGCTTTCTTT.